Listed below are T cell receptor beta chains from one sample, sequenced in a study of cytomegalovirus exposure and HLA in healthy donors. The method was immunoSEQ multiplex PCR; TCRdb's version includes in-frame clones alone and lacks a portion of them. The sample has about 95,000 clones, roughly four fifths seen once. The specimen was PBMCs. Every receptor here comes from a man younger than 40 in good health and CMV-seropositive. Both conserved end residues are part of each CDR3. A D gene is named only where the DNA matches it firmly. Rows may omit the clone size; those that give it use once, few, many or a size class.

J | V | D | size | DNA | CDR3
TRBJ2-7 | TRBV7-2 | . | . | TGTGCCAGCAGCTTAGAATTCCCAGGTTTCTACGAGCAGTACTTC | CASSLEFPGFYEQYF
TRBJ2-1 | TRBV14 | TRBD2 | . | TGTGCCAGCAGCCAAGATCGCTGGGTAGCGGGAGACTACAATGAGCAGTTCTTC | CASSQDRWVAGDYNEQFF
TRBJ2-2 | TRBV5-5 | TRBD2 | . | TGTGCCAGCAGCTTAGCGGGAGGTGCGAACACCGGGGAGCTGTTTTTT | CASSLAGGANTGELFF
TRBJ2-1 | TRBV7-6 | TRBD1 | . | TGTGCCAGCAGCACTTCCGGGACAGGGGTGGTAGCGGGACTTTACAATGAGCAGTTCTTC | CASSTSGTGVVAGLYNEQFF
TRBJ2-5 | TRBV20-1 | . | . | TGCAGTGCTAGGAGGTCGATGGCCCAGTACTTC | CSARRSMAQYF
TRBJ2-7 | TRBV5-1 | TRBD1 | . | TGCGCCAGCAGCTCGGGACAGGACTACGAGCAGTACTTC | CASSSGQDYEQYF
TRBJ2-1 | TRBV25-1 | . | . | TGTGCCAGCAGTGTCCGGGGTGTTAGAAATGAGCAGTTCTTC | CASSVRGVRNEQFF
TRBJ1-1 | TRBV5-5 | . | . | TGTGCCAGCAGCTACTCAGGGTCGTTGATGAACACTGAAGCTTTCTTT | CASSYSGSLMNTEAFF
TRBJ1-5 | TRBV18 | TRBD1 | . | TGTGCCAGCTCCGAAGGACAGGTAAATCAGCCCCAGCATTTT | CASSEGQVNQPQHF
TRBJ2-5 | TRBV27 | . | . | TGTGCCAGCAGTTTATCTTTCGCGGGCCAGGAGACCCAGTACTTC | CASSLSFAGQETQYF
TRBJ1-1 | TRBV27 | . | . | TGTGCCAGCAGTTTTAGGTGGAGTCTTAACACTGAAGCTTTCTTT | CASSFRWSLNTEAFF
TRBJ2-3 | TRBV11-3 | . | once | TGTGCCAGCAGCCCGAGGGGGATCACAGATACGCAGTATTTT | CASSPRGITDTQYF
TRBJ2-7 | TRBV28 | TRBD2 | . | TGTGCCAGCAGTTTTTGGACTAGCGCGTTCTCCTACGAGCAGTACTTC | CASSFWTSAFSYEQYF
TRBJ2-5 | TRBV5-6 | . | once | TGTGCCAGCAGCTTGGTGGGCGAGGAGACCCAGTACTTC | CASSLVGEETQYF
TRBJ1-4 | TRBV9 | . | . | TGTGCCAGCAGCCCCCCGGGGGGATCTAATGAAAAACTGTTTTTT | CASSPPGGSNEKLFF
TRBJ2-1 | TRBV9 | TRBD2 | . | TGTGCCAGCAGCGCCCGCGGGGGTGTTGAGGGTGAGCAGTTCTTC | CASSARGGVEGEQFF
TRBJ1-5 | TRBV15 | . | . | TGTGCCACCAGCAGAGATCGGGGTGTGGGTCAGCCCCAGCATTTT | CATSRDRGVGQPQHF
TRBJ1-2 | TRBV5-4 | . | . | TGTGCCAGCAGCGCAACAGGGCGTCGTAACTATGGCTACACCTTC | CASSATGRRNYGYTF
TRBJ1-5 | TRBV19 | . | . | TGTGCCAGTAGCAAGGAGTCCACGAGGCCCCAGCATTTT | CASSKESTRPQHF
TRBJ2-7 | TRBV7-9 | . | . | TGTGCCAGCAGGGGGGCCTACTCCTACGAGCAGTACTTC | CASRGAYSYEQYF